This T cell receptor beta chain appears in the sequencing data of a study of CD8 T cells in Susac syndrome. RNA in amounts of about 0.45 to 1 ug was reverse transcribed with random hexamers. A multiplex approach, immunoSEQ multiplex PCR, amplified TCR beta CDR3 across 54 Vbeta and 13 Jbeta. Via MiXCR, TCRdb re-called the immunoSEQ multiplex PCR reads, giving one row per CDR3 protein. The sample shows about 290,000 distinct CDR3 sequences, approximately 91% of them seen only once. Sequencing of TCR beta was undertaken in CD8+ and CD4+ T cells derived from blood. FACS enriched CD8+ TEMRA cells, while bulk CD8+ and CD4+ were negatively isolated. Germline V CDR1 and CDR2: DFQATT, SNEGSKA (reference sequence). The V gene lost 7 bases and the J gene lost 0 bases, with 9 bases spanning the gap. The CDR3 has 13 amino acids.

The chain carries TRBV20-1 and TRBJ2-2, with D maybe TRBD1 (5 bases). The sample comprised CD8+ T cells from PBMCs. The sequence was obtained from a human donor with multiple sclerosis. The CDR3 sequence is CSVPGPNTGELFF. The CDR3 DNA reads TGCAGTGTACCAGGGCCGAACACCGGGGAGCTGTTTTTT.